This TCR beta chain was captured by sequencing in a study of T-cell reconstitution after alpha-beta-depleted transplantation in children. Findings of the study overall: Diversity of TCRbeta at day 60 was high in some patients, arising from surviving recipient T cells and thymic progenitors.

Construction of the TCRbeta library involved unique molecular identifiers. TCRdb redid the calling of the PCR reads with MiXCR, one entry per CDR3 protein. Here the sample spans 450,000 to 600,000 distinct CDR3 sequences, under 12% being singletons. This clonotype was detected many times. The antigen remains undetermined. Germline is not matched at one junction end, which may reflect a read error. CDR1 is MDHEN, CDR2 SYDVKM, per germline. CDR3 length: 14 amino acids. Sequences were derived from PBMCs, sampled before TCRalphabeta/CD19-depleted stem cell transplant. This TCR was recovered from a child aged 2-15 years with inherited bone marrow failure, due to receive a stem cell transplant. The chain is built from TRBV28 and TRBJ2-7; perhaps TRBD2 as D (6 bases). CDR3 in DNA: TGTGCCAGCATTTTAGCGGTTTCCCTCTACGAGCAGTACTTC. Amino acids: CASILAVSLYEQYF.